The 21 T cell receptor beta chains listed next were all sequenced from one sample in a study of blood T cell repertoires in COVID-19. The protocol was immunoSEQ multiplex PCR, while the TCRdb copy is restricted to in-frame clones and leaves out a portion. This sample carries roughly 250,000 clones, 70% to 90% of them seen once, and the ten largest clones take 0.99%. What was sequenced was peripheral blood. All receptors derive from a woman in her thirties or forties who had recovered from COVID-19.

V and J are TRBV5-6 and TRBJ2-7; 7 nucleotides agree with TRBD2. V lost 3 bases and J lost 2; bases outside the gene matches: 5. The CDR3 runs to 14 residues. CDR1 and CDR2 from the germline V gene are SGHDT and YYEEEE. The CDR3: CASSYGTITYEQYF. Written as DNA, the CDR3 is TGTGCCAGCAGCTACGGGACTATCACCTACGAGCAGTACTTC.

J is TRBJ2-7 and V is TRBV7-4; TRBD2 is a possible D gene (6 bases). With 1 base removed from V and 4 bases from J, the gap between germline ends came to 11 bases. Germline assignment: CDR1 SGHVT and CDR2 SQSDAQ. This CDR3 comprises 14 residues. CDR3 amino acids: CASSLGVGTYEQYV. CDR3 nucleotide sequence: TGTGCCAGCAGCTTAGGGGTCGGGACTTACGAGCAGTACGTC.

The chain employs TRBV6-2 or TRBV6-3 and TRBJ1-6; 7 nucleotides match TRBD1. Germline-derived CDR1 and CDR2 are MNHEY and SVGEGT. This CDR3 is built from 15 residues. Germline trimming cut 4 bases from V and 7 bases from J; bases unmatched to any gene: 7. The CDR3 sequence: CASSFPGQFNSPLHF. CDR3 nucleotides: TGTGCCAGCAGTTTCCCGGGACAGTTCAATTCACCCCTCCACTTT.

This clone has a single count. The V gene is TRBV6-5, the J gene TRBJ2-2, with TRBD2 matching over 8 bases. There are 16 residues in the CDR3. Germline values: CDR1 MNHEY, CDR2 SVGAGI. V lost 2 bases to trimming and J lost 2 bases; unmatched junction nucleotides: 4. The CDR3: CASSYPLAGNTGELFF. The CDR3 DNA reads TGTGCCAGCAGTTACCCCCTAGCGGGCAACACCGGGGAGCTGTTTTTT.

The rearrangement joins TRBV19 to TRBJ2-1; 8 bases match TRBD2. Germline V gene data show CDR1 as LNHDA and CDR2 as SQIVND (reference sequence). V trimming: 8 bases; J trimming: 5 bases; junction bases outside the gene matches: 5. This CDR3 is 13 amino acids long. The DNA for the CDR3 is TGTGCCAGTCGGGCTAGCGGGCACAATGAGCAGTTCTTC. It encodes CASRASGHNEQFF. The full variable domain, in which reference TRBV19 and TRBJ2-1 provide the parts outside the CDR3, is DGGITQSPKYLFRKEGQNVTLSCEQNLNHDAMYWYRQDPGQGLRLIYYSQIVNDFQKGDIAEGYSVSREKKESFPLTVTSAQKNPTAFYLCASRASGHNEQFFGPGTRLTVL.

The chain uses TRBV11-2 and TRBJ2-2; TRBD2 matches at 12 bases. Germline V gene sequence: CDR1 SGHAT, CDR2 FQNNGV. The CDR3 has 18 residues. Losses at the gene ends were 5 bases for V and 0 bases for J; bases not matched to a gene: 7. The CDR3 DNA reads as TGTGCCAGCAGCCTTGGTGGACTAGCGGGGACGAACACCGGGGAGCTGTTTTTT. Protein sequence: CASSLGGLAGTNTGELFF. Full variable domain (missing parts from reference TRBV11-2 and TRBJ2-2): EAGVAQSPRYKIIEKRQSVAFWCNPISGHATLYWYQQILGQGPKLLIQFQNNGVVDDSQLPKDRFSAERLKGVDSTLKIQPAKLEDSAVYLCASSLGGLAGTNTGELFFGEGSRLTVL.

V and J are TRBV5-1 and TRBJ1-1; 9 bases are a match to TRBD1. J gave up 7 bases and V 3 bases, and 4 bases lay outside the gene matches. The CDR3 contains 13 residues. Germline loops: CDR1 SGHRS, CDR2 YFSETQ. The CDR3: CASSWGQGGEAFF. DNA of the CDR3: TGCGCCAGCAGCTGGGGACAGGGTGGTGAAGCTTTCTTT.

The chain couples TRBV27 to TRBJ2-1, with TRBD2 matching over 10 bases. CDR3 length equals 16 residues. The V gene end was trimmed by 5 bases and the J gene end by 5 bases; junction bases not matched to a gene: 9. Per germline, CDR1 MNHEY and CDR2 SMNVEV (reference sequence). CDR3 sequence: CASSPQREGPHNEQFF. For the CDR3, the DNA is TGTGCCAGCAGTCCGCAGCGGGAGGGCCCACACAATGAGCAGTTCTTC.

This clone was seen a few times. The chain combines TRBV30 with TRBJ1-1, with D possibly TRBD1 on 6 matching bases. CDR3 length: 12 amino acids. Germline V gene lookup returns CDR1 GTSNPN and CDR2 SVGIG (reference sequence). V shed 0 bases and J shed 5 bases, with 7 bases lying between them. This CDR3 reads CAWSVGGTEAFF. In DNA, the CDR3 is TGTGCCTGGAGTGTAGGGGGAACTGAAGCTTTCTTT.

The chain recombines TRBV5-1 with TRBJ2-1, with D uncertain. The germline V gene has CDR1 SGHRS and CDR2 YFSETQ. V was clipped by 3 bases and J by 5 bases, with 15 bases between them. This CDR3 is built from 15 residues. In DNA, the CDR3 is TGCGCCAGCAGCTGGGCCGGTGGGTCTAACAATGAGCAGTTCTTC. As protein: CASSWAGGSNNEQFF.

The chain recombines TRBV18 with TRBJ1-2; TRBD1 agrees at 9 bases. The trim removed 6 bases at V and 2 bases at J, leaving 10 bases unmatched. The CDR3 has 16 amino acids. Germline V gene sequence: CDR1 KGHSH, CDR2 LQKENI. The DNA of the CDR3 is TGTGCCAGCTCCCCGAACTGGACAGGGGTGAACTATGGCTACACCTTC. Translation: CASSPNWTGVNYGYTF. Looking up the rest from reference TRBV18 and TRBJ1-2 gives the full variable domain: NAGVMQNPRHLVRRRGQEARLRCSPMKGHSHVYWYRQLPEEGLKFMVYLQKENIIDESGMPKERFSAEFPKEGPSILRIQQVVRGDSAAYFCASSPNWTGVNYGYTFGSGTRLTVV.

This clone was recorded once. The chain employs TRBV30 and TRBJ1-5; D perhaps matches TRBD1 (5 bases). Germline lookup yields CDR1 GTSNPN and CDR2 SVGIG (reference sequence). V was trimmed by 3 bases and J by 3 bases, leaving 15 bases between them. This CDR3 is 15 amino acids long. As DNA, the CDR3 is TGTGCCTGGAGGAAAACGCAGGGAAACAATCAGCCCCAGCATTTT. Translating gives CAWRKTQGNNQPQHF.

The CDR3 bases are TGCAGCGTTACACAGGGGGGAAACAATCAGCCCCAGCATTTT. It codes for CSVTQGGNNQPQHF. The J gene is TRBJ1-5, the V gene TRBV29-1, with 8 bases identical to TRBD1. The CDR3 spans 14 residues. The junction had 6 bases not matched to a gene; V was cut back by 5 bases and J by 3 bases. Germline CDR1 reads SQVTM; CDR2 reads ANQGSEA.

The chain combines TRBV6-5 with TRBJ1-2; D possibly corresponds to TRBD1 (5 bases). Germline-derived CDR1 and CDR2 are MNHEY and SVGAGI. The CDR3 is 12 amino acids. The germline V and J ends were trimmed by 4 bases and 8 bases, with 11 bases remaining between them. Written as DNA, the CDR3 is TGTGCCAGCAGTTCCGCCGGGGGGGGCTACACCTTC. Translation: CASSSAGGGYTF.

The chain joins TRBV7-8 to TRBJ2-1; the D gene is possibly TRBD2 (5 bases). The germline V gene has CDR1 SGHVS and CDR2 FQNEAQ. The ends were cut back, 5 bases at V and 5 bases at J, with 16 bases in the middle. The CDR3 has 15 residues. The CDR3, as DNA: TGTGCCAGCAGCGAACTGGCGGGTGGGAACAATGAGCAGTTCTTC. It specifies CASSELAGGNNEQFF.

In this sample, this clone turned up once. The same CDR3 arises from other DNA sequences in this sample as well. This sequence joins TRBV6-2 or TRBV6-3 and TRBJ1-2; D uncertain. V lost 2 bases and J lost 8, with 6 bases in between. Per germline, CDR1 MNHEY and CDR2 SVGEGT. The CDR3 sequence is 11 residues long. For the CDR3, the DNA is TGTGCCAGCAGTTACGGTGGCGGCTACACCTTC. This translates into CASSYGGGYTF.

The CDR3 region is CASSHITPGGNEQFF. CDR3 nucleotides: TGCGCCAGCAGCCACATCACTCCCGGGGGCAATGAGCAGTTCTTC. The chain links TRBV5-1 to TRBJ2-1, with D maybe TRBD2 (6 bases). Germline CDR1 reads SGHRS; CDR2 reads YFSETQ. Trimming cost V 4 bases and J 6 bases, with 17 bases left between them. The length of the CDR3 is 15 residues.

The V gene is TRBV29-1, the J gene TRBJ2-7; a weak D match, TRBD2 (6 bases). The V end lost 6 bases, the J end lost 1 base, and 10 bases lay between the germline ends. Germline V lookup: CDR1 SQVTM, CDR2 ANQGSEA. The CDR3 covers 12 residues. CDR3 sequence: CSVRAGSYEQYF. The CDR3 DNA reads TGCAGCGTGCGGGCGGGGTCCTACGAGCAGTACTTC.

The chain is built from TRBV7-2 and TRBJ1-5, with 8 positions matching TRBD1. The CDR3 totals 14 residues. Trimming cost V 8 bases and J 2 bases; bases outside gene matches: 5. Germline values: CDR1 SGHTA, CDR2 FQGNSA. In DNA form, the CDR3 reads TGTGCCAGCCGCCAGGGACAGGGCAATCAGCCCCAGCATTTT. It specifies CASRQGQGNQPQHF.

The chain uses TRBV3-1 (or the pseudogene TRBV3-2) and TRBJ2-5; the D gene is possibly TRBD1 (7 bases). The CDR3 extends over 13 amino acids. V shed 4 bases and J shed 4 bases, with 10 bases lying between them. Per the germline V gene, CDR1 is LGHDT and CDR2 is YNNKEL (reference sequence). The CDR3 DNA reads as TGTGCCAGCAGCCGCAGGGGGGTAGAGACCCAGTACTTC. It specifies CASSRRGVETQYF.

This sequence joins TRBV5-6 and TRBJ1-5; 9 bases fit TRBD1. Trimming took 4 bases from V and 0 from J; bases not matched to a gene: 11. The CDR3 has 18 residues. Germline assignment: CDR1 SGHDT and CDR2 YYEEEE. The CDR3 loop is CASSPGGQGRGSNQPQHF. The CDR3 DNA sequence: TGTGCCAGCAGCCCGGGGGGACAGGGTCGGGGTAGCAATCAGCCCCAGCATTTT.